This T cell receptor (beta chain) originates from a study of blood T cell repertoires in COVID-19. At the level of the study: COVID-19 samples, acute and convalescent, were from the United States, Italy and Spain. PBMCs, B-cell-depleted T cells, or T cells were the source of the cDNA or gDNA that made up the material.

Those enrolled in Seattle joined during active infection and were followed longitudinally afterward. Germline assignment: CDR1 MNHEY and CDR2 SMNVEV (reference sequence). This CDR3 contains 16 residues. Trimming cost V 6 bases and J 3 bases; bases outside gene matches: 7. Clones were read by immunoSEQ multiplex PCR, and TCRdb kept only the in-frame ones, dropping some. The sample holds over 70,000 clones, roughly 83% seen once. J is TRBJ1-6 and V is TRBV27; TRBD1 aligns across 8 bases. The clonotype was recovered from a man aged 25-45 years with COVID-19, enrolled during active disease. The specimen sequenced was peripheral blood. The CDR3 bases are TGTGCCAGCAGGCTAATCAGGGGGCTCTATAATTCACCCCTCCACTTT. It codes for CASRLIRGLYNSPLHF.